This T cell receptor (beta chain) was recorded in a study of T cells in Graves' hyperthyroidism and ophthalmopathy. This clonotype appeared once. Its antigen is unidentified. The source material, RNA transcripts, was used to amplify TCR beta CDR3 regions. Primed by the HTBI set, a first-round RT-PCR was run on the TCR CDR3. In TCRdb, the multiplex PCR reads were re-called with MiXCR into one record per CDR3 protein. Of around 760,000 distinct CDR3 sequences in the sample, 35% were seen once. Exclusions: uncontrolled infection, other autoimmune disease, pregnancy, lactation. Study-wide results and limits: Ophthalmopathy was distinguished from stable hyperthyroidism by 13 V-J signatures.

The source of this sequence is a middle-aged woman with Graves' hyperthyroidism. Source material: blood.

In nucleotides, the CDR3 is TGTGCCACCCAACAGGGCGGGGAGCTGTTTTTT. It translates to CATQQGGELFF. The rearrangement links TRBV10-3 to TRBJ2-2; D might be TRBD1 (6 bases). The CDR3 is made up of 11 amino acids. CDR1 is ENHRY and CDR2 is SYGVKD in the germline V gene. The ends were cut back, 10 bases at V and 7 bases at J, with 10 bases in the middle.